This T cell receptor beta chain is from a study of type 1 regulatory T cells. Study background: T-allo10 is an in vitro-generated, Tr1-enriched CD4 T cell product specific for alloantigen.

The CDR3 loop spans 13 amino acids. V was clipped by 9 bases and J by 9 bases, with 18 bases between them. This clonotype came up a few times. The antigen is unknown. In TCRdb, the reads were re-called with MiXCR into one record per CDR3 protein. The table has just over 14,000 distinct CDR3 sequences, approximately 14% seen once; the top ten hold roughly 15%. This chain joins TRBV12-3 or TRBV12-4 and TRBJ2-1; D possibly uses TRBD1 or TRBD2 (6 bases each). The clonotype was recovered from a human donor in good health. The sample consisted of cultured T cells, either the whole culture or a sorted T cell fraction (not recorded which). The CDR3, as DNA: TGTGCCAGTTTCAGGGCCGGGGGCGGTGAGCAGTTCTTC. It codes for CASFRAGGGEQFF.